The next 2 T cell receptor beta chains were all read from a single sample in a study of monozygotic twins with cystic fibrosis. Assay used: immunoSEQ multiplex PCR; TCRdb lists only in-frame clones, some missing. The sample contains fewer than 30,000 clones, just under 85% of which appear only once. Material for sequencing was blood. These receptors originate from a girl aged 2-9 years with cystic fibrosis.

This clone was observed a few times. The genes are TRBV7-9 and TRBJ1-6, with D maybe TRBD1 (6 bases). Germline values: CDR1 SEHNR, CDR2 FQNEAQ (reference sequence). CDR3 length: 13 residues. Trimming took off 5 bases at V and 12 bases at J, with 14 bases between the two ends. CDR3 coding DNA: TGTGCCAGCAGCCCCGACAGGTCCGGACCCCTCCACTTT. Its protein is CASSPDRSGPLHF.

The rearrangement links TRBV27 to TRBJ2-7; the D is unclear. CDR1 and CDR2 (germline): MNHEY, SMNVEV (reference sequence). V lost 4 bases to trimming and J lost 5 bases, with 15 bases between them. The CDR3 runs to 14 residues. This CDR3 reads CASSSPTTVHEQYF. The CDR3 DNA reads as TGTGCCAGCAGTTCCCCAACAACTGTCCACGAGCAGTACTTC.